Below are 32 T cell receptor beta chains sequenced from a single sample in a study of patients and donors after allogeneic stem cell transplantation. TCRdb itself ran the RT-PCR reads through MiXCR, one entry per CDR3 protein. Of about 40,000 distinct CDR3 sequences listed, roughly 30% were seen once; the top ten hold roughly 70%. Material: blood, either unsorted or a sorted T cell fraction (not recorded which). The source of these receptors is a human donor who was either an allogeneic HSCT recipient or a stem cell or donor lymphocyte infusion donor (not recorded which). It is not recorded whose cells these are; they may come from a transplant donor.

This clonotype has more than one count but fewer than ten. V gene TRBV7-9 combines with J gene TRBJ2-3, with 13 nucleotides matching TRBD2. J gave up 4 bases and V 3 bases, and 4 bases lay outside the gene matches. The CDR3 is 16 amino acids. CDR1 is SEHNR, CDR2 FQNEAQ, per germline (reference sequence). The CDR3 protein is CASSFGTSGMADTQYF. CDR3 nucleotides: TGTGCCAGCAGCTTCGGGACTAGCGGGATGGCAGATACGCAGTATTTT.

The V gene is TRBV6-5, the J gene TRBJ2-1; D remains ambiguous. Trimming removed 2 bases from V and 8 bases from J, with 7 bases in between. This CDR3 spans 12 amino acids. Germline assignment: CDR1 MNHEY and CDR2 SVGAGI. CDR3 loop: CASSYHADEQFF. CDR3 nucleotides: TGTGCCAGCAGTTACCACGCCGATGAGCAGTTCTTC.

This clonotype came up a few times. This chain links TRBV6-5 with TRBJ2-2; a possible D gene is TRBD1 (6 bases). The CDR3 sequence is 15 residues long. Trimming took off 6 bases at V and 2 bases at J, with 13 bases between the two ends. The germline gives CDR1 MNHEY, CDR2 SVGAGI. The CDR3 nucleotides read TGTGCCAGCAGCCTAAGGGGACAAAACACCGGGGAGCTGTTTTTT. Translated, it gives CASSLRGQNTGELFF.

This chain uses TRBV14 with TRBJ2-3, with TRBD2 identical over 12 bases. The CDR3 spans 17 residues. Germline CDR1 SGHDN, CDR2 FVKESK. Trimming at V came to 1 base and at J to 1 base, leaving 3 bases not matched to a gene. CDR3 sequence reads: CASSQVRLAGGTDTQYF. The DNA for the CDR3 is TGTGCCAGCAGCCAAGTCCGACTAGCGGGGGGCACAGATACGCAGTATTTT.

The gene calls are TRBV6-5 and TRBJ1-6; the match to TRBD1 covers 7 bases. The V and J ends lost 6 bases and 5 bases, in that order; junction bases with no gene match: 4. The CDR3 consists of 14 residues. The germline V gene encodes CDR1 MNHEY and CDR2 SVGAGI. CDR3 in DNA: TGTGCCAGCAGGGTACAGGGGAATAATTCACCCCTCCACTTT. Translation: CASRVQGNNSPLHF.

The chain carries TRBV7-3 and TRBJ2-2, with D unresolved. This CDR3 spans 12 amino acids. Germline lookup yields CDR1 SGHTA and CDR2 FQGTGA. V lost 5 bases, J lost 2 bases, and 3 bases lay in between. CDR3 protein: CASSVNTGELFF. CDR3 nucleotide sequence: TGTGCCAGCAGCGTTAACACCGGGGAGCTGTTTTTT.

V usage is TRBV29-1 and J usage is TRBJ2-7, with a weak D call TRBD2 (7 bases). Germline-derived CDR1 and CDR2 are SQVTM and ANQGSEA. Trimming cost V 6 bases and J 2 bases, with 14 bases left between them. This CDR3 has 13 residues. CDR3 in DNA: TGCAGCGTGGCGGGGGCGCGGGCCTACGAGCAGTACTTC. Its translation: CSVAGARAYEQYF.

The J gene is TRBJ1-5, the V gene TRBV5-6; no definite D call. Germline CDR1 and CDR2: SGHDT and YYEEEE. V was pared by 1 base and J by 2 bases, with 10 bases between. The CDR3 consists of 15 residues. The CDR3 is CASSLKGRRNQPQHF. The CDR3 DNA reads as TGTGCCAGCAGCTTGAAAGGACGTCGCAATCAGCCCCAGCATTTT.

In its sample, this clonotype was seen a few times. V and J are TRBV20-1 and TRBJ1-1; D unresolved. The CDR3 loop spans 13 amino acids. With 6 bases removed from V and 1 base from J, the gap between germline ends came to 12 bases. The V gene's germline CDR1 is DFQATT and CDR2 SNEGSKA (reference sequence). The CDR3 reads CSAGGYRNTEAFF. In DNA form, the CDR3 reads TGCAGTGCGGGCGGCTACAGGAACACTGAAGCTTTCTTT.

The chain uses TRBV10-3 and TRBJ2-7; unclear D gene. CDR1 is ENHRY and CDR2 is SYGVKD in the germline V gene. The germline V and J ends were trimmed by 11 bases and 3 bases, with 17 bases remaining between them. CDR3 length: 13 residues. The CDR3 DNA reads as TGTGCCCCAGAACGGCCCATAAACTACGAGCAGTACTTC. The encoded protein is CAPERPINYEQYF.

This clonotype was found a few times. DNA of the CDR3: TGTGCCAGTACTAAACTTGCTAGCACAGATACGCAGTATTTT. Protein product: CASTKLASTDTQYF. The chain combines TRBV6-6 with TRBJ2-3; unclear D gene. Trimming removed 9 bases from V and 0 bases from J, with 13 bases in between. From germline, CDR1 is MNHNY and CDR2 SVGAGI (reference sequence). The CDR3 totals 14 residues.

The CDR3 loop is CAIAGGQFNSYNEQFF. For the CDR3, the DNA is TGTGCCATCGCGGGAGGACAGTTCAACTCCTACAATGAGCAGTTCTTC. This rearrangement joins TRBV10-3 to TRBJ2-1; 8 positions agree with TRBD2. The length of the CDR3 is 16 residues. Unmatched junction bases numbered 9, after V lost 8 bases and J lost 0 bases. Germline assignment: CDR1 ENHRY and CDR2 SYGVKD.

This clonotype was seen just once. The chain carries TRBV7-6 and TRBJ1-4; TRBD1 matches 7 bases. The length of the CDR3 is 14 residues. The J segment lost 7 bases and the V segment lost 2 bases, leaving 4 bases of the junction unmatched. Germline V gives CDR1 SGHVS, CDR2 FNYEAQ. The CDR3 loop reads CASSLSNRGEKLFF. The CDR3 coding sequence is TGTGCCAGCAGCTTATCGAACAGGGGTGAAAAACTGTTTTTT.

This clonotype showed up just a few times. The DNA for the CDR3 is TGTGCCAGCAGCCAGAGGTCTCCTAATGAAAAACTGTTTTTT. Translating it yields CASSQRSPNEKLFF. The gene calls are TRBV3-1 and TRBJ1-4; no clear D. CDR3 length equals 14 residues. Germline loops: CDR1 LGHDT, CDR2 YNNKEL (reference sequence). Trimming stripped 3 bases from V and 3 bases from J, with 8 bases between.

This clonotype turned up a few times. V is TRBV7-2 and J is TRBJ1-1; D uncertain. Trimming took 7 bases from V and 12 from J, leaving 18 bases between them. The length of the CDR3 is 12 residues. Looked up from germline, CDR1 is SGHTA and CDR2 is FQGNSA. CDR3 in DNA: TGTGCCAGCACCTACGCCGGGTCGGGAACTTTCTTT. The encoded protein is CASTYAGSGTFF.

This clonotype was observed at least ten times. The J gene is TRBJ1-2, the V gene TRBV4-3; 8 nucleotides line up with TRBD1. The CDR3 has 14 residues. The trim removed 6 bases at V and 4 bases at J, leaving 7 bases unmatched. Germline loops: CDR1 LGHNA, CDR2 YSLEER. CDR3 nucleotide sequence: TGCGCCAGCAGACGAGGGACAGGTGGCTATGGCTACACCTTC. Protein sequence: CASRRGTGGYGYTF.

The CDR3 spells CASSHSERGGNEQYF. In DNA, the CDR3 is TGCGCCAGCAGCCACTCCGAGAGGGGAGGGAACGAGCAGTACTTC. The chain has TRBV4-3 and TRBJ2-7, with TRBD2 matching 7 bases. Looked up from germline, CDR1 is LGHNA and CDR2 is YSLEER. The V and J ends lost 3 bases and 5 bases, in that order; junction bases with no gene match: 10. This CDR3 comprises 15 residues.

This clonotype was recorded many times. V and J are TRBV6-5 and TRBJ1-3; no reliable D call. Per the germline V gene, CDR1 is MNHEY and CDR2 is SVGAGI. The CDR3 consists of 13 residues. Trimming stripped 7 bases from V and 2 bases from J, with 9 bases between. The CDR3 DNA is TGTGCCAGCACCCAGGACCCTGGAAACACCATATATTTT. Translating gives CASTQDPGNTIYF.

This chain links TRBV6-2 or TRBV6-3 with TRBJ2-3, with a possible D match to TRBD2 (6 bases). The V and J ends lost 2 bases and 3 bases respectively, with 15 bases between them. The CDR3 extends over 16 amino acids. Germline assignment: CDR1 MNHEY and CDR2 SVGEGT. This CDR3 reads CASSYLLARGTDTQYF. CDR3 nucleotide sequence: TGTGCCAGCAGTTACCTTCTAGCGAGGGGAACAGATACGCAGTATTTT.

CDR3 region: CASSLDGQGGNIQYF. CDR3 coding DNA: TGTGCCAGCAGCTTAGATGGCCAGGGTGGGAACATTCAGTACTTC. The rearrangement links TRBV7-2 to TRBJ2-4, with D possibly matching TRBD1 (5 bases). The length of the CDR3 is 15 residues. V was trimmed by 1 base and J by 7 bases, leaving 14 bases between them. Looked up from germline, CDR1 is SGHTA and CDR2 is FQGNSA. The whole variable domain, filled in from reference TRBV7-2 and TRBJ2-4, reads GAGVSQSPSNKVTEKGKDVELRCDPISGHTALYWYRQSLGQGLEFLIYFQGNSAPDKSGLPSDRFSAERTGGSVSTLTIQRTQQEDSAVYLCASSLDGQGGNIQYFGAGTRLSVL.

This clonotype was seen only a few times. This rearrangement joins TRBV12-3 or TRBV12-4 to TRBJ1-1, with a possible D match to TRBD1 (6 bases). Trimming left V 3 bases short and J 4 bases short, with 9 bases between. The CDR3 loop spans 13 amino acids. In DNA, the CDR3 is TGTGCCAGCAGTTTTCGGGGGGCCACTGAAGCTTTCTTT. Protein: CASSFRGATEAFF.

V usage is TRBV27 and J usage is TRBJ2-7; possible D gene TRBD1, 8 bases. The length of the CDR3 is 14 residues. Trimming cost V 4 bases and J 2 bases, with 12 bases left between them. Germline lookup yields CDR1 MNHEY and CDR2 SMNVEV (reference sequence). CDR3 coding DNA: TGTGCCAGCAGTTACAGGGGGGGGGCCTACGAGCAGTACTTC. Its protein product is CASSYRGGAYEQYF.

V is TRBV3-1 and J is TRBJ1-4, with TRBD1 as a possible D gene (5 bases). This CDR3 spans 15 amino acids. CDR1 and CDR2 (germline): LGHDT, YNNKEL (reference sequence). The V and J ends lost 1 base and 5 bases respectively, with 11 bases between them. In nucleotides, the CDR3 is TGTGCCAGCAGCCAAGCAGGGCAGCCCAATGAAAAACTGTTTTTT. Its protein product is CASSQAGQPNEKLFF.

The rearrangement joins TRBV28 to TRBJ1-3; no definite D call. With 5 bases removed from V and 1 base from J, the gap between germline ends came to 12 bases. Germline lookup yields CDR1 MDHEN and CDR2 SYDVKM. The CDR3 extends over 15 amino acids. Here the CDR3 reads CASSPSGASGNTIYF. CDR3 DNA: TGTGCCAGCAGTCCCTCGGGCGCGTCTGGAAACACCATATATTTT.

The V and J genes are TRBV24-1 and TRBJ2-1; 7 bases map to TRBD2. Germline CDR1 is KGHDR and CDR2 is SFDVKD. The CDR3 has 15 residues. Unmatched junction bases numbered 7, after V lost 2 bases and J lost 7 bases. CDR3 amino acids: CATSDWRENKNEQFF. The CDR3 nucleotides are TGTGCCACCAGTGATTGGCGGGAGAACAAGAATGAGCAGTTCTTC.

Turning to this clonotype: Just one base apart from a much larger clone, this may be a read error. The genes are TRBV10-3 and TRBJ1-2; the match to TRBD1 covers 7 bases. CDR1 and CDR2 from the germline V gene are ENHRY and SYGVKD. With V trimmed by 3 bases and J by 6 bases, 13 bases remained unmatched. CDR3 size: 16 residues. The CDR3 loop reads CAISDSTGKKGNGYTF. As DNA, the CDR3 is TGTGCCATCAGTGATTCGACAGGGAAGAAGGGCAATGGCTACACCTTC.

The table lists this clonotype with a count of one. V is TRBV5-1 and J is TRBJ1-6, with D uncertain. The V gene's germline CDR1 is SGHRS and CDR2 YFSETQ. Trimming stripped 4 bases from V and 8 bases from J, with 7 bases between. The CDR3 covers 12 residues. This CDR3 is CASSVDHSPLHF. CDR3 sequence (DNA): TGCGCCAGCAGCGTGGATCATTCACCCCTCCACTTT. The whole variable domain, remainder taken from reference TRBV5-1 and TRBJ1-6, is KAGVTQTPRYLIKTRGQQVTLSCSPISGHRSVSWYQQTPGQGLQFLFEYFSETQRNKGNFPGRFSGRQFSNSRSEMNVSTLELGDSALYLCASSVDHSPLHFGNGTRLTVT.

The chain has TRBV4-3 and TRBJ1-3, with unresolved D. V lost 0 bases, J lost 3 bases, and 9 bases lay in between. CDR3 size: 15 residues. The germline gives CDR1 LGHNA, CDR2 YSLEER. The DNA for the CDR3 is TGCGCCAGCAGCCAAGATAAAATGGTTGGAAACACCATATATTTT. The encoded protein is CASSQDKMVGNTIYF.

The gene calls are TRBV29-1 and TRBJ2-1; D is undetermined. Germline CDR1 and CDR2: SQVTM and ANQGSEA. The CDR3 sequence is 16 residues long. V shed 7 bases and J shed 0 bases, with 19 bases lying between them. The CDR3 DNA reads as TGCAGCGGGGTCGGGCAGCGCATCCTCTCCTACAATGAGCAGTTCTTC. This gives the protein CSGVGQRILSYNEQFF.

At least ten counts were recorded for this clonotype. The V call is TRBV7-2, the J call TRBJ1-5; TRBD1 matches at 9 bases. The length of the CDR3 is 18 residues. The germline V gene encodes CDR1 SGHTA and CDR2 FQGNSA. The V segment lost 4 bases and the J segment 0 bases; nucleotides outside the gene matches: 10. CDR3 protein: CASSYAGTGYRSNQPQHF. In nucleotides, the CDR3 is TGTGCCAGCAGCTACGCCGGGACAGGGTATCGTAGCAATCAGCCCCAGCATTTT.

This rearrangement joins TRBV29-1 to TRBJ2-5; unclear D gene. The CDR3 is made up of 11 amino acids. V gave up 5 bases and J gave up 4 bases, with 8 bases separating them. CDR1 SQVTM and CDR2 ANQGSEA come from the germline V gene. The CDR3 region has the DNA TGCAGCGTTCAGAGAGGAGAGACCCAGTACTTC. It encodes CSVQRGETQYF.

The rearrangement joins TRBV3-1 to TRBJ2-5; 13 bases are a match to TRBD2. V was pared by 4 bases and J by 2 bases, with 7 bases of the junction left unmatched. The CDR3 has 17 residues. The germline V gene encodes CDR1 LGHDT and CDR2 YNNKEL (reference sequence). CDR3 nucleotide sequence: TGTGCCAGCAGCCGAGGACTAGCGGGAGTAGGTCAAGAGACCCAGTACTTC. It yields the protein CASSRGLAGVGQETQYF.